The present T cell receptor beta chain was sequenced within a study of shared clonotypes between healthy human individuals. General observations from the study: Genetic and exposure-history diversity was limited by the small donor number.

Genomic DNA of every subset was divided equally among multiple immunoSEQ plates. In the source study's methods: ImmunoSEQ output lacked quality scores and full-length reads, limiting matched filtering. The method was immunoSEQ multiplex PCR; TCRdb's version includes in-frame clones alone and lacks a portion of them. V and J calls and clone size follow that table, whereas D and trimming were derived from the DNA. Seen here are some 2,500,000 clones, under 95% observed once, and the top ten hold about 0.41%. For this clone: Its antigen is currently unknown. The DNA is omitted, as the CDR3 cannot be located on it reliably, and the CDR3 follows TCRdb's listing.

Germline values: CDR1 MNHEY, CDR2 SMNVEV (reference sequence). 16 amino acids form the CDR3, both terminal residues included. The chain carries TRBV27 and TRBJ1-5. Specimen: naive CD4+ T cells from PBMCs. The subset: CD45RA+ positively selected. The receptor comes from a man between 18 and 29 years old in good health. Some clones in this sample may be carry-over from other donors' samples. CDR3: CASSFLADLYFQPQHF.